A single sample gave rise to the 19 T cell receptor beta chains below, sequenced in a study of Ad26.COV2.S vaccination and SARS-CoV-2 variants. The treatment: roughly 20 received Ad26.COV2.S at low or high dose, single or two shots; about 5 received placebo; per-sample allocation not given. Day 63 after the first vaccine or placebo injection was the time point for sampling. Generated by immunoSEQ multiplex PCR, the TCRdb table keeps only in-frame clones and is missing some. Counted here are hundreds of thousands of clones, 90% occurring once; the ten biggest clones make up 9.5% to 15%. The input for sequencing was peripheral blood, taken in a trial of Ad26.COV2.S vaccine versus placebo. The receptors derive from a person between 18 and 59 years old who received the Ad26.COV2.S COVID-19 vaccine or a placebo.

The chain has TRBV6-1 and TRBJ1-3; 9 bases align to TRBD1. Trimming at V came to 2 bases and at J to 0 bases, leaving 11 bases not matched to a gene. Germline V lookup: CDR1 MNHNS, CDR2 SASEGT. The CDR3 length is 19 residues. The chain's CDR3 is CASSELPFGQGYSGNTIYF. As DNA, the CDR3 is TGTGCCAGCAGTGAACTGCCTTTTGGACAGGGGTACTCTGGAAACACCATATATTTT.

This clone was recorded a few times. V is TRBV7-9 and J is TRBJ1-1; TRBD1 aligns across 9 bases. V gave up 5 bases and J gave up 1 base; unmatched junction bases: 5. This CDR3 spans 15 amino acids. Germline loops: CDR1 SEHNR, CDR2 FQNEAQ (reference sequence). CDR3 region: CASSPGQGRNTEAFF. In DNA, the CDR3 is TGTGCCAGCAGCCCAGGACAGGGGAGGAACACTGAAGCTTTCTTT.

This rearrangement joins TRBV27 to TRBJ2-5; no clear D. This CDR3 is 15 amino acids long. The ends were cut back, 4 bases at V and 2 bases at J, with 14 bases in the middle. The V gene's germline CDR1 is MNHEY and CDR2 SMNVEV (reference sequence). CDR3 bases: TGTGCCAGCAGTTCACTCTCTTTAGCACAAGAGACCCAGTACTTC. Its translation is CASSSLSLAQETQYF.

This chain joins TRBV27 and TRBJ1-5; no definite D call. CDR1 is MNHEY, CDR2 SMNVEV, per germline (reference sequence). Trimming pared 3 bases from V and 0 bases from J, leaving 9 bases between. This CDR3 region has 15 residues. CDR3 in DNA: TGTGCCAGCAGTTTGGAACCTTATAGCAATCAGCCCCAGCATTTT. Translated: CASSLEPYSNQPQHF.

This CDR3 reads CASTSGTGTYEQFF. DNA of the CDR3: TGTGCCAGCACCTCCGGGACAGGGACTTATGAGCAGTTCTTC. The chain combines TRBV7-2 with TRBJ2-1; 9 bases align to TRBD1. This CDR3 is built from 14 residues. Germline-derived CDR1 and CDR2 are SGHTA and FQGNSA. The trim removed 7 bases at V and 8 bases at J, leaving 9 bases unmatched.

The V call is TRBV28, the J call TRBJ1-5; D uncertain. Trimming stripped 3 bases from V and 7 bases from J, with 7 bases between. Germline V gene lookup returns CDR1 MDHEN and CDR2 SYDVKM. The CDR3 is 12 amino acids. Here the CDR3 reads CASSFEGQPQHF. In DNA, the CDR3 is TGTGCCAGCAGTTTCGAGGGACAGCCCCAGCATTTT.

The chain uses TRBV28 and TRBJ2-7, with D hard to call. The CDR3 consists of 16 residues. Germline V gene data show CDR1 as MDHEN and CDR2 as SYDVKM. Between the trimmed V and J ends, which lost 7 bases and 4 bases, there was a span of 23 bases. The CDR3 DNA sequence: TGTGCCAGCATTACGTCGGGTTTTGCGGCAAAATACGAGCAGTACTTC. Encoded protein: CASITSGFAAKYEQYF.

V is TRBV2 and J is TRBJ1-1, with 10 bases that match TRBD1. The CDR3 runs 15 residues. Germline assignment: CDR1 SNHLY and CDR2 FYNNEI. J gave up 2 bases and V 7 bases, and 7 bases lay outside the gene matches. The CDR3 protein is CASTRQGAINTEAFF. CDR3 sequence (DNA): TGTGCCAGCACTCGACAGGGGGCAATTAACACTGAAGCTTTCTTT.

This clone showed up just once. The rearrangement joins TRBV3-1 (or the pseudogene TRBV3-2) to TRBJ2-3; no reliable D call. Germline values: CDR1 LGHDT, CDR2 YNNKEL (reference sequence). V lost 4 bases to trimming and J lost 3 bases, with 8 bases between them. The CDR3 consists of 13 residues. The CDR3 spells CASSPVLTDTQYF. CDR3 bases: TGTGCCAGCAGCCCAGTACTGACAGATACGCAGTATTTT.

The chain combines TRBV5-1 with TRBJ2-7, with TRBD1 as a possible D gene (5 bases). V was pared by 0 bases and J by 7 bases, with 14 bases between. Germline values: CDR1 SGHRS, CDR2 YFSETQ. CDR3 length: 14 amino acids. The CDR3 coding sequence is TGCGCCAGCAGCTTGGACTACCAGTCAGGGGAGCAGTACTTC. The encoded protein is CASSLDYQSGEQYF.

The V and J genes are TRBV19 and TRBJ1-1; D gene ambiguous. Trimming left V 4 bases short and J 1 base short, with 4 bases between. Germline CDR1 is LNHDA and CDR2 is SQIVND (reference sequence). The CDR3 length is 12 residues. The CDR3 DNA reads TGTGCCAGTAGTAGGGAGAACACTGAAGCTTTCTTT. It specifies CASSRENTEAFF.

Written as DNA, the CDR3 is TGTGCCAGTAGTCCTCGGACAGGTACCCCCACTAACTATGGCTACACCTTC. It codes for CASSPRTGTPTNYGYTF. The V call is TRBV19, the J call TRBJ1-2; 7 bases map to TRBD1. There are 17 residues in the CDR3. The V and J ends lost 5 bases and 0 bases, in that order; junction bases with no gene match: 12. The germline CDR1 and CDR2 sequences are LNHDA and SQIVND (reference sequence).

CDR3: CASSDSAGPTDTQYF. For the CDR3, the DNA is TGTGCCAGCAGTGACTCGGCGGGACCCACAGATACGCAGTATTTT. The chain employs TRBV6-4 and TRBJ2-3; D possibly corresponds to TRBD2 (6 bases). V lost 0 bases to trimming and J lost 2 bases, with 9 bases between them. From germline, CDR1 is MRHNA and CDR2 SNTAGT. The CDR3 spans 15 residues.

V gene TRBV6-2 or TRBV6-3 combines with J gene TRBJ2-5; 11 positions match TRBD2. V lost 2 bases to trimming and J lost 6 bases; unmatched junction nucleotides: 8. The CDR3 covers 16 residues. Germline V gene data show CDR1 as MNHEY and CDR2 as SVGEGT. DNA of the CDR3: TGTGCCAGCAGTTACCGGGTAGCGGGAGGGGGAAAGACCCAGTACTTC. This gives the protein CASSYRVAGGGKTQYF.

The CDR3 region is CASRDRQNQPQHF. As DNA, the CDR3 is TGTGCCAGCAGGGACCGCCAAAATCAGCCCCAGCATTTT. The chain joins TRBV6-4 to TRBJ1-5, with unresolved D. The CDR3 has 13 residues. V dropped 6 bases and J dropped 4 bases, with 10 bases sitting between them. Germline V lookup: CDR1 MRHNA, CDR2 SNTAGT.

The J gene is TRBJ2-7, the V gene TRBV7-9; no firm D call. Germline values: CDR1 SEHNR, CDR2 FQNEAQ (reference sequence). CDR3 length: 11 amino acids. Trimming left V 3 bases short and J 5 bases short, with 5 bases between. The CDR3 coding sequence is TGTGCCAGCAGCTTCTACGACGAGCAGTACTTC. As protein: CASSFYDEQYF.

The CDR3 sequence is CASSQGTGKNQPQHF. The CDR3 region has the DNA TGCGCCAGCAGCCAAGGGACAGGGAAGAATCAGCCCCAGCATTTT. The chain is built from TRBV4-3 and TRBJ1-5; TRBD1 agrees at 8 bases. The CDR3 covers 15 residues. Germline values: CDR1 LGHNA, CDR2 YSLEER. Trimming cost V 1 base and J 4 bases; bases outside gene matches: 3.

In this sample, this clone turned up a few times. The chain employs TRBV30 and TRBJ2-2; D is possibly TRBD2 (6 bases). The CDR3 totals 14 residues. CDR1 is GTSNPN and CDR2 is SVGIG in the germline V gene (reference sequence). V was shortened by 3 bases and J by 5 bases, with 13 bases between the two germline ends. The CDR3, as DNA: TGTGCCTGGAGAACGAGACTAGAGACCGGGGAGCTGTTTTTT. It yields the protein CAWRTRLETGELFF. The variable domain in full, with the rest retrieved from reference TRBV30 and TRBJ2-2, is SQTIHQWPATLVQPVGSPLSLECTVEGTSNPNLYWYRQAAGRGLQLLFYSVGIGQISSEVPQNLSASRPQDRQFILSSKKLLLSDSGFYLCAWRTRLETGELFFGEGSRLTVL.

This sequence joins TRBV6-6 and TRBJ2-7; 8 nucleotides agree with TRBD1. The junction had 4 bases not matched to a gene; V was cut back by 6 bases and J by 6 bases. The CDR3 covers 12 residues. Germline assignment: CDR1 MNHNY and CDR2 SVGAGI (reference sequence). CDR3 sequence: CASRPQGAEQYF. The CDR3 bases are TGTGCCAGCAGGCCTCAGGGGGCCGAGCAGTACTTC.